What follows is one T cell receptor beta chain and its context. The data were taken from a study of blood T cell repertoires in COVID-19. The overall study: COVID-19 samples from acute and convalescent phases originated in the United States, Italy and Spain. PBMCs, B-cell-depleted T cells, or T cells were the source of the cDNA or gDNA that made up the material.

Germline CDR1 SGHTA, CDR2 FQGNSA. The trim removed 3 bases at V and 6 bases at J, leaving 1 base unmatched. The CDR3 is made up of 13 amino acids. The authors' processing: How many nucleated cells were present was estimated from reference gene primer amplification. The data were produced by immunoSEQ multiplex PCR, yet TCRdb's version contains in-frame clones alone and is incomplete. The V and J calls and the clone size are those of that table, but D and trimming were determined from the DNA. This table has under 130,000 clones, roughly 88% appearing once. Sequenced sample: peripheral blood. The chain has TRBV7-2 and TRBJ2-1, with 8 bases matching TRBD1. This sequence was found in a human donor in a cohort sampled during active COVID-19. This CDR3 reads CASSLTGVNEQFF. CDR3 in DNA: TGTGCCAGCAGCTTGACAGGGGTCAATGAGCAGTTCTTC.